This TCR beta chain derives from a study of shared clonotypes between healthy human individuals. TCRdb keeps only in-frame clones here, not all; method: immunoSEQ multiplex PCR. Of around 700,000 clones in the sample, roughly 70% were seen once. Trimming removed 0 bases at V and 0 bases at J, with 10 bases between. The CDR3 spans 16 residues. Germline assignment: CDR1 SGHNT and CDR2 YYREEE (reference sequence). Study donors comprised healthy, HIV-negative adults devoid of recent acute infection or vaccination. A word on this clone: Within the sample, other DNA sequences also encode this same CDR3.

The origin of this receptor is a woman under 40 in good health. The material sequenced was memory CD4+ T cells sorted from blood. As to subset: CD45RA-negative fraction. The chain combines TRBV5-4 with TRBJ2-1, with D perhaps TRBD2 (6 bases). The chain's CDR3 is CASSLVGGNSYNEQFF. The CDR3 nucleotides are TGTGCCAGCAGCTTGGTAGGCGGGAACTCCTACAATGAGCAGTTCTTC.